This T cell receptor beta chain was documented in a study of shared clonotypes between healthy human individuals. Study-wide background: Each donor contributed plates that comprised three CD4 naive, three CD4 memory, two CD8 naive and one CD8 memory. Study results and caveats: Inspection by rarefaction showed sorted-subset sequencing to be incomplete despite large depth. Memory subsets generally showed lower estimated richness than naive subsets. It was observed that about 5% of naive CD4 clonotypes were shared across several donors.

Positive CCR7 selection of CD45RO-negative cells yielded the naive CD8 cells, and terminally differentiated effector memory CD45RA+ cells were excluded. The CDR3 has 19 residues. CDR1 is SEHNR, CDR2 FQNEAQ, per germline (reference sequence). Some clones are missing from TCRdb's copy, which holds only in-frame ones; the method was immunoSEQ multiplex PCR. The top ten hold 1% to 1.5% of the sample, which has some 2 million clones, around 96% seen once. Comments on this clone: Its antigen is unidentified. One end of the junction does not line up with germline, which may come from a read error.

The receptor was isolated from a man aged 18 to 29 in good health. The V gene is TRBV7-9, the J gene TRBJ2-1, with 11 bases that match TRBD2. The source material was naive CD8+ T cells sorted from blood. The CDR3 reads CASSLVFSGTSGLYNEQFF. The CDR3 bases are TGTGCCAGCAGTTTAGTTTTCTCCGGGACTAGCGGACTCTACAATGAGCAGTTCTTC.